This T cell receptor (beta chain) comes out of a study of shared clonotypes between healthy human individuals. Study at large: CD4 naive and CD4 memory each took three plates per donor, while CD8 naive took two and CD8 memory one.

On this clone: Its antigen is still unknown.

The CDR3 runs 13 residues. Trimming cost V 0 bases and J 6 bases; bases outside gene matches: 2. CDR1 and CDR2 from the germline V gene are SEHNR and FQNEAQ (reference sequence). Whole-study results and caveats: Naive subsets generally had larger estimated richness than memory subsets. In a handful of donors, around 5% of naive CD4 clonotypes appeared in common.

The deep-level immunoSEQ assay was used. Clones were sequenced by immunoSEQ multiplex PCR, and TCRdb holds only the in-frame ones, with some missing. Altogether fewer than 850,000 clones are present, less than 95% being singletons, with the ten largest covering 30% to 40%. Sequenced sample: memory CD8+ T cells from PBMCs. Subset: CD45RO+ cells pooled with CCR7-negative TemRA cells. The chain recombines TRBV7-9 with TRBJ2-7; the match to TRBD2 covers 7 bases. The clonotype comes from a man aged 18 to 35 in good health. Some clones in this sample may be carry-over from other donors' samples. The CDR3 DNA is TGTGCCAGCAGCTTAGCAGGGGAGGGCGAGCAGTACTTC. It codes for CASSLAGEGEQYF.